These 21 T cell receptor beta chains share one sample of origin, sequenced in a study of regulatory T cells in long-lasting Graves disease. Time point: newly diagnosed GD, antithyroid drugs for less than 3 months. RNA from PBMCs was the source of the TCR library. Construction of the TCR beta libraries employed iRepertoire HTBI primers in conjunction with Arm-PCR of CDR3 regions. TCRdb passed the multiplex PCR reads through MiXCR, listing each CDR3 protein once. The table lists 350,000 to 400,000 distinct CDR3 sequences, 15% of them singletons, with 20% to 25% in the top ten. The source material was peripheral blood mononuclear cells (PBMCs), sampled at new diagnosis, from a patient treated with antithyroid drugs. Source of these receptors: a female donor with Graves disease.

This clonotype was seen repeatedly, ten times or more. Mismatch with germline at one junction end may stem from a read error. V gene TRBV5-1 combines with J gene TRBJ1-2; D gene ambiguous. The CDR3 is made up of 13 amino acids. Germline loops: CDR1 SGHRS, CDR2 YFSETQ. DNA of the CDR3: TGTGCCAGCAGCCTAGGCAGAAACTATGGCTACACCTTC. Translation gives CASSLGRNYGYTF.

This clonotype was detected ten times or more. This sequence joins TRBV7-7 and TRBJ2-3, with TRBD1 identical over 10 bases. The DNA end is more similar to TRBJ1-1, so the J call may be wrong. The CDR3 is made up of 13 amino acids. Looked up from germline, CDR1 is SSHAT and CDR2 is FNYEAQ (reference sequence). DNA of the CDR3: TGTGCCAGCCAAGCAGGACAGGGGGGTCTTGCTTTCTTT. Translation gives CASQAGQGGLAFF.

The table lists this clonotype with a count of one. CDR3 bases: TGTGCCAGCAGCCAGGCGGGGGACCTTAACCTGGGGGACACTGAAGCTTTCTTT. This encodes CASSQAGDLNLGDTEAFF. The rearrangement links TRBV4-2 to TRBJ1-1; TRBD1 is a possible D gene (5 bases). CDR1 LGHNA and CDR2 YNFKEQ come from the germline V gene. The CDR3 covers 18 residues. V lost 3 bases to trimming and J lost 3 bases, with 23 bases between them.

V gene TRBV9 combines with J gene TRBJ1-6; perhaps TRBD1 as D (6 bases). Germline CDR1 is SGDLS and CDR2 is YYNGEE. Trimming removed 0 bases from V and 9 bases from J, with 13 bases in between. This CDR3 is 15 amino acids long. CDR3: CASSVEVQGSSPLHF. CDR3 DNA sequence: TGTGCCAGCAGCGTAGAGGTACAGGGCAGTTCACCCCTCCACTTT.

As for this clonotype: Only one base separates this from a far larger clonotype, so it likely reflects a read error. This rearrangement joins TRBV11-3 to TRBJ1-2; D is possibly TRBD1 (5 bases). This CDR3 has 15 residues. Germline V CDR1 and CDR2: SGHNT, YENEEA. The CDR3 is CASSLDPGAHYGHTF. The CDR3 bases are TGTGCCAGCAGCTTAGATCCTGGGGCTCACTATGGCCACACCTTC.

This clonotype came up a few times. V usage is TRBV25-1 and J usage is TRBJ2-7; no firm D call. Germline V lookup: CDR1 MGHDK, CDR2 SYGVNS. The CDR3 is made up of 13 amino acids. Trimming removed 6 bases from V and 7 bases from J, with 16 bases in between. The CDR3 nucleotides are TGTGCCAGCAGGGCCAAGGGCTCCTTTGAGCAGTACTTC. As protein: CASRAKGSFEQYF.

This clonotype was seen at least ten times. The chain is built from TRBV20-1 and TRBJ2-5, with 10 bases identical to TRBD2. The germline V gene encodes CDR1 DFQATT and CDR2 SNEGSKA (reference sequence). CDR3 length equals 14 residues. The J segment lost 1 base and the V segment lost 5 bases, leaving 4 bases of the junction unmatched. In nucleotides, the CDR3 is TGCAGTGCTCAGAGCGGGGGGGCCCAAGAGACCCAGTACTTC. The encoded protein is CSAQSGGAQETQYF.

This clonotype occurred many times. V is TRBV11-1 and J is TRBJ2-7; TRBD1 matches 9 bases. Germline-derived CDR1 and CDR2 are SGHAT and FQDESV (reference sequence). The CDR3 contains 13 residues. The V and J ends lost 10 bases and 5 bases, in that order; junction bases with no gene match: 9. DNA for the CDR3: TGTGCCATTTCGAACACAGGGGGCCACGAGCAGTACTTC. It translates to CAISNTGGHEQYF.

This CDR3 reads CASSLGTNRGEQYF. The CDR3 nucleotides read TGTGCCAGCAGTTTAGGGACTAACCGGGGAGAGCAGTACTTC. This chain uses TRBV12-3 or TRBV12-4 with TRBJ2-7; tentatively, D is TRBD2 (6 bases). This CDR3 spans 14 amino acids. Trimming removed 1 base from V and 7 bases from J, with 14 bases in between.

This sequence joins TRBV10-3 and TRBJ2-7; the D is unclear. V was pared by 4 bases and J by 3 bases, with 13 bases between. The length of the CDR3 is 14 residues. Germline CDR1 reads ENHRY; CDR2 reads SYGVKD. CDR3 protein: CAISGGLSVYEQYF. The CDR3 DNA follows: TGTGCCATCAGTGGGGGATTATCCGTCTACGAGCAGTACTTC.

At least ten counts were recorded for this clonotype. The chain employs TRBV6-1 and TRBJ2-5, with D unresolved. The germline V gene encodes CDR1 MNHNS and CDR2 SASEGT. The CDR3 covers 16 residues. V was trimmed by 3 bases and J by 1 base, leaving 15 bases between them. The CDR3 spells CASSEGFVAPQETQYF. CDR3 sequence (DNA): TGTGCCAGCAGTGAGGGTTTTGTGGCCCCCCAAGAGACCCAGTACTTC.

This clonotype was counted ten times or more. The chain links TRBV2 to TRBJ2-2; D is uncertain. The CDR3 spans 15 residues. In germline, CDR1 is SNHLY, CDR2 FYNNEI. V was shortened by 1 base and J by 1 base, with 7 bases between the two germline ends. The CDR3 loop is CASSEVDGNTGELFF. CDR3 nucleotides: TGTGCCAGCAGTGAAGTTGACGGGAACACCGGGGAGCTGTTTTTT.

J is TRBJ2-5 and V is TRBV7-2; 8 bases fit TRBD1. TRBJ2-1 matches the DNA end more closely, so the J call is doubtful. Germline CDR1 reads SGHTA; CDR2 reads FQGNSA. The CDR3 consists of 15 residues. The CDR3 region has the DNA TGTGCCAGCAGTCCAGGACAGGGTTTCTACAATGAGCAGTTCTTC. As protein: CASSPGQGFYNEQFF.

This clonotype came up many times. The rearrangement uses TRBV12-3 or TRBV12-4 and TRBJ2-1, with D perhaps given as TRBD1 or TRBD2 (6 bases each). The CDR3 extends over 16 amino acids. Deletions cut 7 bases from V and 8 bases from J, with 24 bases between. The CDR3 reads CASIPKGGRVFDEQFF. CDR3 DNA: TGTGCCAGCATTCCCAAGGGGGGCCGGGTTTTCGATGAGCAGTTCTTC.

Only a few counts were recorded for this clonotype. The CDR3 nucleotides are TGTGCCAGTAGTATCAGCAGGGGGCGGGAGCCCCAGCATTTT. Its protein is CASSISRGREPQHF. The chain links TRBV19 to TRBJ1-5, with 8 bases aligning to TRBD1. Germline trimming cut 3 bases from V and 8 bases from J; bases unmatched to any gene: 6. This CDR3 is built from 14 residues. The germline CDR1 and CDR2 sequences are LNHDA and SQIVND (reference sequence).

This clonotype was picked up many times. J is TRBJ1-6 and V is TRBV27; possibly TRBD1 for D (6 bases). This CDR3 is built from 15 residues. Trimming removed 6 bases from V and 7 bases from J, with 16 bases in between. Germline CDR1 is MNHEY and CDR2 is SMNVEV (reference sequence). The CDR3 reads CASRRGGHLNSPLHF. The CDR3 region has the DNA TGTGCCAGCAGGAGGGGGGGTCACCTAAATTCACCCCTCCACTTT.

J is TRBJ2-7 and V is TRBV20-1, with 7 bases lining up with TRBD2. The CDR3 has 15 residues. The germline gives CDR1 DFQATT, CDR2 SNEGSKA (reference sequence). Trimming removed 0 bases from V and 3 bases from J; junction bases left unmatched: 8. In nucleotides, the CDR3 is TGCAGTGCTAGAGACCCGGGGGGACTGAACTACGAGCAGTACTTC. Amino acids: CSARDPGGLNYEQYF.

This clonotype was observed a few times. This sequence joins TRBV20-1 and TRBJ2-7; a possible D gene is TRBD2 (6 bases). The V and J ends lost 3 bases and 7 bases respectively, with 16 bases between them. In germline, CDR1 is DFQATT, CDR2 SNEGSKA (reference sequence). This CDR3 contains 13 residues. The DNA of the CDR3 is TGCAGTGCTAGTCCAGGGAGGCCTCGAGAGCAGTACTTC. It translates to CSASPGRPREQYF.

This clonotype was counted many times. This rearrangement joins TRBV7-3 to TRBJ2-3; 9 bases match TRBD2. Germline CDR1 reads SGHTA; CDR2 reads FQGTGA. The CDR3 contains 15 residues. Trimming took 5 bases from V and 4 from J; bases not matched to a gene: 7. As DNA, the CDR3 is TGTGCCAGCAGCACCGCCGGGACTAGCCCAGATACGCAGTATTTT. This sequence encodes CASSTAGTSPDTQYF.

This clonotype was seen repeatedly, ten times or more. This chain joins TRBV13 and TRBJ1-3; tentatively, D is TRBD1 (5 bases). Deletions cut 5 bases from V and 4 bases from J, with 15 bases between. The CDR3 extends over 15 amino acids. Germline CDR1 is PRHDT and CDR2 is FYEKMQ (reference sequence). This CDR3 is CASSLQGWGGNTIYF. The CDR3 DNA sequence: TGTGCCAGCAGCCTCCAGGGATGGGGCGGAAACACCATATATTTT.

This clonotype came up many times. This chain connects TRBV12-3 or TRBV12-4 to TRBJ1-2; tentative D call: TRBD1 (5 bases). Trimming took 4 bases from V and 8 from J, leaving 14 bases between them. This CDR3 has 13 residues. This chain's CDR3 is CASSSRGPGGYTF. The CDR3 nucleotides read TGTGCCAGCAGTTCCCGGGGCCCGGGAGGCTACACCTTC.